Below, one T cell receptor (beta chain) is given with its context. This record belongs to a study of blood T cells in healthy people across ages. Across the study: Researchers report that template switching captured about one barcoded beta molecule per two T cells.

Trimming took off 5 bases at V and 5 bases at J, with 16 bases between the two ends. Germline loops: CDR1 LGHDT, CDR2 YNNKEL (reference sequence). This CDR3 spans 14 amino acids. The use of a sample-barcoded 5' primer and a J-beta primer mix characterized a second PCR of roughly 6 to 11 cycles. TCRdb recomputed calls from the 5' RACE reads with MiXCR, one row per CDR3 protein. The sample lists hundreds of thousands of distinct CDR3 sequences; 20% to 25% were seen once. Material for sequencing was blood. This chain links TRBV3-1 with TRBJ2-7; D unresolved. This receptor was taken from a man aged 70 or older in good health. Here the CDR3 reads CASSFRNQVDEQYF. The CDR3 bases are TGTGCCAGCAGCTTCCGGAACCAGGTGGACGAGCAGTACTTC.